Included here is one T cell receptor (beta chain) sequence, with context. Its matching antigen is unknown. These data are taken from a study of OX40 agonist ivuxolimab in advanced cancers. TCRdb's table, derived via immunoSEQ multiplex PCR, lists solely in-frame clones and lacks some. The table shows tens of thousands of clones, with 65% to 90% occurring only once. Study results and caveats: Dose levels from 0.1 to 3.0 mg/kg saw CD4+ and CD8+ blood T cells expand clonally by week 6.

V lost 3 bases and J 5 bases, leaving 21 bases between the germline ends. Looked up from germline, CDR1 is MDHEN and CDR2 is SYDVKM. This CDR3 is 17 amino acids long. The TCR comes from an adult with an advanced solid tumor such as melanoma, head and neck, liver or kidney cancer. The V call is TRBV28, the J call TRBJ2-3, with D tentatively TRBD2 (6 bases). The sample was CD4+ or CD8+ T cells sorted from blood, taken in a trial of the OX40 agonist ivuxolimab. The CDR3 loop reads CASSFSHSGGGIDTQYF. CDR3 coding DNA: TGTGCCAGCAGTTTCTCTCATAGCGGAGGAGGGATAGATACGCAGTATTTT.